This is a list of T cell receptor beta chains from one sample in a study of long-term antiretroviral therapy in people with HIV. Clones were read by immunoSEQ multiplex PCR, and TCRdb kept only the in-frame ones, dropping some. The sample holds tens of thousands of clones; approximately 86% are singletons and the top ten take 7% to 8%. The specimen was unsorted PBMCs, collected roughly 5 years before starting antiretroviral therapy. The origin of the receptors is a middle-aged man with HIV. CDR3s include the opening cysteine and the closing phenylalanine or tryptophan. The order of the fields is J gene, V gene, clone size, CDR3 length, CDR3 protein. Clone sizes are given selectively: once, few, many, or a class where the clone is expanded.

J gene: TRBJ2-7
V gene: TRBV2
clone size: .
CDR3 length: 13
CDR3 protein: CASTQEGRDIGYF

J gene: TRBJ1-1
V gene: TRBV28
clone size: .
CDR3 length: 16
CDR3 protein: CASSLPFGGRNTEAFF

J gene: TRBJ2-1
V gene: TRBV6-1
clone size: .
CDR3 length: 13
CDR3 protein: CASSPDGDNEQFF

J gene: TRBJ2-3
V gene: TRBV5-6
clone size: .
CDR3 length: 16
CDR3 protein: CASSTGGPGGTDTQYF

J gene: TRBJ1-1
V gene: TRBV5-1
clone size: .
CDR3 length: 14
CDR3 protein: CASSVQGVGTEAFF

J gene: TRBJ1-4
V gene: TRBV5-1
clone size: .
CDR3 length: 14
CDR3 protein: CASSSGRVGEKLFF

J gene: TRBJ2-1
V gene: TRBV6-5
clone size: .
CDR3 length: 15
CDR3 protein: CASRRTGQGYNEQFF

J gene: TRBJ2-3
V gene: TRBV7-6
clone size: .
CDR3 length: 16
CDR3 protein: CASSSRGTSGTDTQYF

J gene: TRBJ1-2
V gene: TRBV11-2
clone size: few
CDR3 length: 12
CDR3 protein: CASSLLRGGYTF

J gene: TRBJ2-7
V gene: TRBV7-8
clone size: .
CDR3 length: 14
CDR3 protein: CASSRGTSSYEQYF

J gene: TRBJ2-1
V gene: TRBV2
clone size: .
CDR3 length: 11
CDR3 protein: CASSNRYEQFF

J gene: TRBJ1-2
V gene: TRBV28
clone size: .
CDR3 length: 15
CDR3 protein: CASSFTQTGNYGYTF

J gene: TRBJ2-2
V gene: TRBV9
clone size: .
CDR3 length: 14
CDR3 protein: CASSVAGATGELFF

J gene: TRBJ1-4
V gene: TRBV5-1
clone size: once
CDR3 length: 15
CDR3 protein: CASSLDAGGWEKLFF

J gene: TRBJ1-5
V gene: TRBV28
clone size: few
CDR3 length: 16
CDR3 protein: CASSPRRRLVSQPQHF

J gene: TRBJ2-2
V gene: TRBV28
clone size: once
CDR3 length: 15
CDR3 protein: CASSLLTGATGELFF

J gene: TRBJ2-3
V gene: TRBV14
clone size: .
CDR3 length: 16
CDR3 protein: CASSRMDLAATDTQYF

J gene: TRBJ2-7
V gene: TRBV7-2
clone size: .
CDR3 length: 12
CDR3 protein: CASSPRGVEQYF

J gene: TRBJ1-4
V gene: TRBV2
clone size: once
CDR3 length: 15
CDR3 protein: CASSRDWAGNEKLFF

J gene: TRBJ2-7
V gene: TRBV5-6
clone size: .
CDR3 length: 14
CDR3 protein: CASSRETGSYEQYF

J gene: TRBJ1-1
V gene: TRBV11-2
clone size: .
CDR3 length: 14
CDR3 protein: CASSFPGQGAEAFF

J gene: TRBJ1-4
V gene: TRBV11-2
clone size: .
CDR3 length: 15
CDR3 protein: CASSFSTGVWEKLFF

J gene: TRBJ2-1
V gene: TRBV6-1
clone size: .
CDR3 length: 13
CDR3 protein: CASSQEVYNEQFF

J gene: TRBJ2-4
V gene: TRBV6-1
clone size: .
CDR3 length: 13
CDR3 protein: CASSPTLENIQYF

J gene: TRBJ2-1
V gene: TRBV7-3
clone size: .
CDR3 length: 15
CDR3 protein: CASSLNAGAYNEQFF

J gene: TRBJ2-2
V gene: TRBV28
clone size: .
CDR3 length: 15
CDR3 protein: CASSYPGGHAGELFF

J gene: TRBJ2-5
V gene: TRBV18
clone size: .
CDR3 length: 13
CDR3 protein: CASSPPIKETQYF

J gene: TRBJ1-5
V gene: TRBV6-6
clone size: .
CDR3 length: 16
CDR3 protein: CASSYMDSLSNQPQHF

J gene: TRBJ1-1
V gene: TRBV9
clone size: .
CDR3 length: 15
CDR3 protein: CASSVVGGVNTEAFF

J gene: TRBJ2-3
V gene: TRBV7-9
clone size: .
CDR3 length: 15
CDR3 protein: CASRKQGAMADTQYF

J gene: TRBJ1-4
V gene: TRBV6-1
clone size: .
CDR3 length: 15
CDR3 protein: CASSEMRRIAEKLFF

J gene: TRBJ2-7
V gene: TRBV6-5
clone size: .
CDR3 length: 14
CDR3 protein: CASSYWGRNYEQYF

J gene: TRBJ2-3
V gene: TRBV7-2
clone size: .
CDR3 length: 15
CDR3 protein: CASSLSRRKTDTQYF

J gene: TRBJ2-1
V gene: TRBV5-4
clone size: .
CDR3 length: 15
CDR3 protein: CASSWLAGVVNEQFF

J gene: TRBJ2-7
V gene: TRBV2
clone size: .
CDR3 length: 13
CDR3 protein: CASSIEQFYEQYF

J gene: TRBJ2-7
V gene: TRBV7-3
clone size: .
CDR3 length: 15
CDR3 protein: CASSPTSGDTYEQYF

J gene: TRBJ1-3
V gene: TRBV7-8
clone size: .
CDR3 length: 17
CDR3 protein: CASSFQPIINSGNTIYF

J gene: TRBJ1-5
V gene: TRBV7-2
clone size: once
CDR3 length: 12
CDR3 protein: CASSLDSQSQHF

J gene: TRBJ1-5
V gene: TRBV5-5
clone size: .
CDR3 length: 14
CDR3 protein: CASSLLQSNQPQHF

J gene: TRBJ2-1
V gene: TRBV18
clone size: few
CDR3 length: 20
CDR3 protein: CASSPGTSGTIQFSYNEQFF

J gene: TRBJ2-1
V gene: TRBV7-2
clone size: .
CDR3 length: 13
CDR3 protein: CASSLALTDEQFF

J gene: TRBJ2-3
V gene: TRBV7-6
clone size: once
CDR3 length: 16
CDR3 protein: CASSPGVQPSTDTQYF

J gene: TRBJ2-7
V gene: TRBV5-1
clone size: .
CDR3 length: 11
CDR3 protein: CASKGESIGYF

J gene: TRBJ2-3
V gene: TRBV6-1
clone size: .
CDR3 length: 12
CDR3 protein: CASSVGTDTQYF

J gene: TRBJ1-2
V gene: TRBV15
clone size: .
CDR3 length: 13
CDR3 protein: CATSRAPDRAAAF

J gene: TRBJ2-7
V gene: TRBV18
clone size: .
CDR3 length: 14
CDR3 protein: CASSTSGGPYEQYF

J gene: TRBJ2-5
V gene: TRBV5-8
clone size: .
CDR3 length: 17
CDR3 protein: CASSPWASGGGQETQYF

J gene: TRBJ2-3
V gene: TRBV9
clone size: .
CDR3 length: 17
CDR3 protein: CASSVGPGGSSPDTQYF

J gene: TRBJ2-2
V gene: TRBV6-6
clone size: .
CDR3 length: 16
CDR3 protein: CASSLNRGGIPGELFF